This record covers a single TCR beta chain. No antigen is known for it. The CDR3 extends 3 residues past the end of the read, so its final part is completed from the germline J gene. Most CVID patients and most healthy controls were of Caucasian heritage. Heparinized peripheral whole blood samples of roughly 5 to 9 ml were obtained from each donor. TCRbeta CDR3 repertoires were sequenced from genomic DNA of adults with common variable immune deficiency (CVID) and healthy adult controls. The control group comprised some 22 healthy adult volunteers, about 12 female and about ten male, aged about 20 to 70 years with a mean age of around 37. Diluted blood was density-centrifuged over Hypaque 1077 or Ficoll-Paque to isolate peripheral blood mononuclear cells. Genomic DNA was extracted from unsorted mononuclear cells by Qiagen column purification or by a centrifugation-based method. Equivalent amounts of genomic DNA from CVID and control samples were used as sequencing input. For every sample, a 60 bp segment covering the rearranged TCRbeta CDR3 region was amplified and then sequenced. The immunoSEQ assay, a bias-corrected multiplex PCR combined with high-throughput sequencing, was used for TCRbeta amplification. On the study's bioinformatics: Every unique nucleotide sequence was considered a clone and was annotated with V, D and J genes, copy number and frequency. Sequences were labeled productive if in frame, and non-productive if out of frame or containing stop codons. As previously described, clonality was calculated on the basis of Shannon's entropy. The predicted amino acid sequences of productive clones were used to derive the mean CDR3 Kyte-Doolittle hydropathy. Hierarchical clustering of scaled V gene usage was performed with the R hclust function using Manhattan distance and complete linkage. Clone sharing by CDR3 amino acid sequence was assessed by resampling 12 repertoires per group over 100 rounds. The repertoires were screened for about 70 published EBV-specific TCRbeta sequences and roughly 240 published CMV-specific TCRbeta sequences. A couple of CVID samples yielding fewer than 10,000 sequences were excluded from analysis, leaving some 40 CVID repertoires. As stored in TCRdb, this immuneACCESS dataset retains in-frame rearrangements with V and J assigned. A fraction of the clones does not appear; measured against another copy, unresolved V genes explain less than half of the discrepancy, and the remainder lacks a known reason. D and trimming were read from the DNA, whereas the V and J calls and clone size are those reported in that table. Here the sample lists about 60,000 clones, none seen once only. The biggest ten clones account for about 1.5% of the sample.

The entry originates in a study of T cell clonality in common variable immunodeficiency (dated by TCRdb to 2015 to 2017). The full study reports these points: TCRbeta clonality was higher in CVID subjects than in healthy controls (t-test p = 0.018), and the increase was most characteristic of about a third of subjects. Correlations of repertoire features with clinical complications were constrained by heterogeneity among patients within the CVID cohort. Even though DNA input was equal, the average per sample came to roughly 80,000 unique sequences for controls compared with approximately 30,000 for CVID samples. The authors noted that sequencing repertoires of T cell subpopulations would be needed to clarify what caused the increased clonality in CVID. Fewer deletions and N-nucleotide insertions were reportedly observed in CVID TCRbeta sequences, and highly modified clones with 13 or more V deletions were reportedly absent from CVID TCRbeta sequences. Healthy controls shared more TCRbeta clones with each other than CVID subjects shared among themselves (p < 0.0001).

The cysteine opens and the phenylalanine closes a CDR3 of 12 amino acids. The DNA covers only part of the CDR3, 27 bases in frame from base 1. The trim is 7 bases for V and 5 bases for J, with a gap of 11 bases between the germline ends. The CDR1 and CDR2 encoded by the germline V gene (reference sequence) are SEHNR and FQNEAQ. This receptor was taken from a person aged 18 to 70 in good health. The chain couples TRBV7-9 to TRBJ2-5; a tentative D match to TRBD2 spans 5 bases. The specimen was peripheral blood mononuclear cells. The CDR3 sequence is CASTEGGETQYF. The covered CDR3 bases are TGTGCCAGCACCGAGGGCGGGGAGACC.